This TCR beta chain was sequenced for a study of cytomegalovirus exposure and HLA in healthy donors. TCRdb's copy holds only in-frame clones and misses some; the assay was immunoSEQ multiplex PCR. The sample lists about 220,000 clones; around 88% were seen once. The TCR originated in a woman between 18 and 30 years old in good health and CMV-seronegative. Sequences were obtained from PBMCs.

The CDR3 region has the DNA TGTGCCAGCAGCGTAGAACAGGACTACAATGAGCAGTTCTTC. Residues: CASSVEQDYNEQFF. The chain uses TRBV9 and TRBJ2-1; tentatively, D is TRBD1 (5 bases). With 0 bases removed from V and 3 bases from J, the gap between germline ends came to 7 bases. The CDR3 has 14 amino acids. Germline loops: CDR1 SGDLS, CDR2 YYNGEE.